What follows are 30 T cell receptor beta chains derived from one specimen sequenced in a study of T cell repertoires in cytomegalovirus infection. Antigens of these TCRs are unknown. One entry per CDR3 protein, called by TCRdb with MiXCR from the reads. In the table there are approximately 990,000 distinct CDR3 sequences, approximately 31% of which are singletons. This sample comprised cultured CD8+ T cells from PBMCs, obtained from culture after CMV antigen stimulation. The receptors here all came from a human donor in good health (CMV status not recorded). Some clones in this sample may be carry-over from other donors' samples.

The CDR3 here is CASSFGTGVSSYEQYF. The CDR3 coding sequence is TGTGCCAGCAGCTTCGGGACAGGGGTTAGCTCCTACGAGCAGTACTTC. The chain combines TRBV5-5 with TRBJ2-7; 10 bases are a match to TRBD1. V lost 2 bases, J lost 0 bases, and 5 bases stayed unmatched. Germline assignment: CDR1 SGHKS and CDR2 YYEKEE (reference sequence). The CDR3 runs to 16 residues.

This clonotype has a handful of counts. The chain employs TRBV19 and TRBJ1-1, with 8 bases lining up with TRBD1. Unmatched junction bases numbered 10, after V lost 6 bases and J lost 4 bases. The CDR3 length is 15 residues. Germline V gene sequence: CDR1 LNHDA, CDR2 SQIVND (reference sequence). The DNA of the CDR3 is TGTGCCAGTAGCCCCGACAGGGGAGGTGTCACTGAAGCTTTCTTT. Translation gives CASSPDRGGVTEAFF. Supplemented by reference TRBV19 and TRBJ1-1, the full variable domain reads DGGITQSPKYLFRKEGQNVTLSCEQNLNHDAMYWYRQDPGQGLRLIYYSQIVNDFQKGDIAEGYSVSREKKESFPLTVTSAQKNPTAFYLCASSPDRGGVTEAFFGQGTRLTVV.

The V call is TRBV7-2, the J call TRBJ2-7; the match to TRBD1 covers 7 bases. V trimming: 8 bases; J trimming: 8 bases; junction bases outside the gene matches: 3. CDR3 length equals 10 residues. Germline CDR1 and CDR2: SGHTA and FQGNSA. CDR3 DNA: TGTGCCAGCGTACAGGGGAAGCAGTACTTC. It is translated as CASVQGKQYF.

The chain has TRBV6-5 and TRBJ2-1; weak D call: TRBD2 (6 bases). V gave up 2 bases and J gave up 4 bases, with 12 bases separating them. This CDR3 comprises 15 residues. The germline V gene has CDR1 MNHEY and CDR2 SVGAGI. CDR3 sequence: CASSYMRGRYNEQFF. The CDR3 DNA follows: TGTGCCAGCAGTTACATGCGGGGTCGGTACAATGAGCAGTTCTTC.

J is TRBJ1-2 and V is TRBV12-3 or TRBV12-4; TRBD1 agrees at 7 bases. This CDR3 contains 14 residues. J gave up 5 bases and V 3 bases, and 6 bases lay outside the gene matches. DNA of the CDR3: TGTGCCAGCAGTTTGGGACAGCTTCTATATGGCTACACCTTC. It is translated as CASSLGQLLYGYTF.

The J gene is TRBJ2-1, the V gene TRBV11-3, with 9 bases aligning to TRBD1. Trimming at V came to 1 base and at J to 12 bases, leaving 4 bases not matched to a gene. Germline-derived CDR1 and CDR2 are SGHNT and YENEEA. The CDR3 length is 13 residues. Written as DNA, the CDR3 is TGTGCCAGCAGCTTAGGGACAGGGGAAACGCAGTTCTTC. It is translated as CASSLGTGETQFF.

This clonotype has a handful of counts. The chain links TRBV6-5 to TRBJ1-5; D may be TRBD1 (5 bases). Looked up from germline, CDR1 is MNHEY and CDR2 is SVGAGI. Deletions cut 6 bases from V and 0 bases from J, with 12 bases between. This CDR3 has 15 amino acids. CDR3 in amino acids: CASRPTDNSNQPQHF. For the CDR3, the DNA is TGTGCCAGCAGGCCGACAGATAATAGCAATCAGCCCCAGCATTTT.

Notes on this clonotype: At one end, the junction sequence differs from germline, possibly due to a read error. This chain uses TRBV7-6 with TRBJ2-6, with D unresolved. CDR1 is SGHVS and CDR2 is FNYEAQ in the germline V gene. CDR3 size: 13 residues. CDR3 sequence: CVSSPPGANVLTF. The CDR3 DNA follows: TGTGTCAGCAGCCCTCCTGGGGCCAACGTCCTGACTTTC.

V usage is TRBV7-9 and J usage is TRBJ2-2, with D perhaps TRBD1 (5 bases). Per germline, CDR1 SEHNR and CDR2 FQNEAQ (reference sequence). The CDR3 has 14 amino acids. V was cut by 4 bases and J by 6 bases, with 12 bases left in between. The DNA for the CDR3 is TGTGCCAGCAGCTGGGCCCAGGGTCCCGGGGAGCTGTTTTTT. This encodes CASSWAQGPGELFF.

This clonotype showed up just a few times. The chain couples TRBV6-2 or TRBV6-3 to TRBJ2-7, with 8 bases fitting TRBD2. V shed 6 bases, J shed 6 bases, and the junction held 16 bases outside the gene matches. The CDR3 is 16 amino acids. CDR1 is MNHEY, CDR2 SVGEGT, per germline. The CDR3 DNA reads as TGTGCCAGCAGCCCAGTTCGGGGGGGAAGGTCCGCCGAGCAGTACGTC. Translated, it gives CASSPVRGGRSAEQYV.

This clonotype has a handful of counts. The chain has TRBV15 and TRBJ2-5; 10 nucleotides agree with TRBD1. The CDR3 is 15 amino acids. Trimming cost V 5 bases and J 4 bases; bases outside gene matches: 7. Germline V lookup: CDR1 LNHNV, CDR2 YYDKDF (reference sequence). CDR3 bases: TGTGCCACCAGCTCGACAGGGGGCGAATTAGAGACCCAGTACTTC. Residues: CATSSTGGELETQYF.

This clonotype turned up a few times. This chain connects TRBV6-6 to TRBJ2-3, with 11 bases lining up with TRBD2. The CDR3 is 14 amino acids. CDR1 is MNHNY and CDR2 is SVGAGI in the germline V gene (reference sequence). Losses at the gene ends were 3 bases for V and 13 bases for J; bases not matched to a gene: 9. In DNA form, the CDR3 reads TGTGCCAGCAGTTATATCCTAGCGGGGGGTGCGGAGTATTTT. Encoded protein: CASSYILAGGAEYF.

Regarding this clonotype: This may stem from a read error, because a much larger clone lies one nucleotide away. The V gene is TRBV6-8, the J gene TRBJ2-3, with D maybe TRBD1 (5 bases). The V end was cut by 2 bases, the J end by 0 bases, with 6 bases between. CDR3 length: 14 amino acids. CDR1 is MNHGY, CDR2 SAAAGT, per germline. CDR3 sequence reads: CASSYPGSTDTQYF. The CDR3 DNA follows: TGTGCCAGCAGTTACCCAGGGAGCACAGATACGCAGTATTTT.

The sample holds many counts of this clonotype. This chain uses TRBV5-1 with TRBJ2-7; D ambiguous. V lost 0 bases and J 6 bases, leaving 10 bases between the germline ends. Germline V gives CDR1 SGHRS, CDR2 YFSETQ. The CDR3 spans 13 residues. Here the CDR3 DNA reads TGCGCCAGCAGCTTGGCCAATGGAGCCGAGCAGTACGTC. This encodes CASSLANGAEQYV.

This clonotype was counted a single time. DNA for the CDR3: TGCGCCAGCAGCTTGGTAACAGGGCGGAACAATGAGCAGTTCTTC. It encodes CASSLVTGRNNEQFF. V gene TRBV5-1 combines with J gene TRBJ2-1; TRBD1 might be the D (6 bases). V lost 0 bases and J 5 bases, leaving 12 bases between the germline ends. In germline, CDR1 is SGHRS, CDR2 YFSETQ. The CDR3 consists of 15 residues.

As DNA, the CDR3 is TGTGCCAGCAGTTTTGAGGGGTTTTCCGATGAGCAGTTCTTC. It is translated as CASSFEGFSDEQFF. The chain combines TRBV6-5 with TRBJ2-1; possibly TRBD1 or TRBD2 for D (5 bases each). This CDR3 contains 14 residues. V lost 4 bases and J lost 8, with 15 bases in between. Germline assignment: CDR1 MNHEY and CDR2 SVGAGI.

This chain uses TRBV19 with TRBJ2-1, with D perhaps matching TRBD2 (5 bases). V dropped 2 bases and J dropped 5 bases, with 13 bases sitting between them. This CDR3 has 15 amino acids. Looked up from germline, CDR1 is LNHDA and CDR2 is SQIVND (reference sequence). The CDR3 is CASSIPGNNNNEQFF. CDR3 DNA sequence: TGTGCCAGTAGTATACCCGGGAATAACAACAATGAGCAGTTCTTC.

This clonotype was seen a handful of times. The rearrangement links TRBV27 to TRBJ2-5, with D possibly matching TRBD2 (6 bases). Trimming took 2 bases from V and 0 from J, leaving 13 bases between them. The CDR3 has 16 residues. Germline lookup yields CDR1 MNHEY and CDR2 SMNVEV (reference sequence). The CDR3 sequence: CASSLRRGWDQETQYF. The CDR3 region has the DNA TGTGCCAGCAGTTTAAGGAGGGGTTGGGACCAAGAGACCCAGTACTTC.

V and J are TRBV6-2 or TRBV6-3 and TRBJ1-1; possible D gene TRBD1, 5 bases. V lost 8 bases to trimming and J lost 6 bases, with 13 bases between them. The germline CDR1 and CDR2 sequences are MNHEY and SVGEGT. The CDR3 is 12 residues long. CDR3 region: CASCSPGPEAFF. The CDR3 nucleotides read TGTGCCAGCTGTTCTCCAGGGCCTGAAGCTTTCTTT.

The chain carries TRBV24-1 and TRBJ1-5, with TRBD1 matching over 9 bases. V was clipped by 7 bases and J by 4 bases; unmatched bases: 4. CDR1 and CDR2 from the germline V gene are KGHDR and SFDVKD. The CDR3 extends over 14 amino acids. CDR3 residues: CATSSGQGNQPQHF. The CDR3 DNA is TGTGCCACCAGCTCCGGACAGGGGAATCAGCCCCAGCATTTT.

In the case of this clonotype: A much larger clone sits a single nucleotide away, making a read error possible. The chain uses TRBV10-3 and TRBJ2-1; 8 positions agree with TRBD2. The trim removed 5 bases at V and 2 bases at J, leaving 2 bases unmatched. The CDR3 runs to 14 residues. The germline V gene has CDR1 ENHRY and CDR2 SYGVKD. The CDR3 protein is CAISPGLAYNEQFF. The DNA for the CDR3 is TGTGCCATCAGTCCGGGACTAGCCTACAATGAGCAGTTCTTC.

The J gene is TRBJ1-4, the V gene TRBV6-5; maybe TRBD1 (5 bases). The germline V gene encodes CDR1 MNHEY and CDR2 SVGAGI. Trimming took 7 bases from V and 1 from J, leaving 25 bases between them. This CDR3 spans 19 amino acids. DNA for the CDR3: TGTGCCAGCACCGACGGGGGGGTGGGCCGGTCGGGAACTAATGAAAAACTGTTTTTT. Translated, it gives CASTDGGVGRSGTNEKLFF.

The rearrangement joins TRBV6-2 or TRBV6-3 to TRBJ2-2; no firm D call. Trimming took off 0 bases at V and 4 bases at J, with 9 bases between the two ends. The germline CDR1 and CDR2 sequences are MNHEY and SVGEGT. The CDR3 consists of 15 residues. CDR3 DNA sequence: TGTGCCAGCAGTTACTCCTCATTGGGCACCGGGGAGCTGTTTTTT. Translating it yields CASSYSSLGTGELFF.

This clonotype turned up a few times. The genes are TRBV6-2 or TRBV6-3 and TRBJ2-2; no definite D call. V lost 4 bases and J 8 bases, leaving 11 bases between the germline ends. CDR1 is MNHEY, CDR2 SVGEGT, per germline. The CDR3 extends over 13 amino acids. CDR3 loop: CASSLPLVGELFF. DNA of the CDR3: TGTGCCAGCAGTTTACCTCTGGTGGGGGAGCTGTTTTTT.

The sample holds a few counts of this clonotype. The CDR3 nucleotides are TGTGCCAGCGGTACCACAGGACCTGAAGCTTTCTTT. Protein product: CASGTTGPEAFF. The chain uses TRBV6-2 or TRBV6-3 and TRBJ1-1, with D possibly being TRBD1 (5 bases). Trimming took off 8 bases at V and 6 bases at J, with 13 bases between the two ends. The germline V gene encodes CDR1 MNHEY and CDR2 SVGEGT. The CDR3 covers 12 residues.

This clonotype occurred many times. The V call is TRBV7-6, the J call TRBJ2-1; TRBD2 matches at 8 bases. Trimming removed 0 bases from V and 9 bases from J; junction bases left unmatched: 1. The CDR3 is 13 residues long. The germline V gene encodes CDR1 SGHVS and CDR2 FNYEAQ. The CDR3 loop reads CASSLAGRGEQFF. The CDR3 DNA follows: TGTGCCAGCAGCTTAGCCGGGAGGGGTGAGCAGTTCTTC.

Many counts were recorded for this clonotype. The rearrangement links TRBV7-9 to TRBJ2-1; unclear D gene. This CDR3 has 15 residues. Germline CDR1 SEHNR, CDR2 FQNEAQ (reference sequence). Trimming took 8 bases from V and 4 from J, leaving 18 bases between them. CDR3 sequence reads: CASDPLRLPYNEQFF. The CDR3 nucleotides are TGTGCCAGCGACCCGCTTAGACTCCCGTACAATGAGCAGTTCTTC.

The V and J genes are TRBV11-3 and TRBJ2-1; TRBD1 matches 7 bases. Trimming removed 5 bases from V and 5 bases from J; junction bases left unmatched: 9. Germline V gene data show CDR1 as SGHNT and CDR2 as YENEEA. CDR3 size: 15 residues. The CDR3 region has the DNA TGTGCCAGCAGCCCGTGGACAGGCATTAACAATGAGCAGTTCTTC. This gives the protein CASSPWTGINNEQFF.

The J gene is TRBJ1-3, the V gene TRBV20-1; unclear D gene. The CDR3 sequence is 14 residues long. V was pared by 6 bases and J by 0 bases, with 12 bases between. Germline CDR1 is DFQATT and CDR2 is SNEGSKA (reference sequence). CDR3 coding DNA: TGCAGTGCCCTAACACAGTACTCTGGAAACACCATATATTTT. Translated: CSALTQYSGNTIYF.

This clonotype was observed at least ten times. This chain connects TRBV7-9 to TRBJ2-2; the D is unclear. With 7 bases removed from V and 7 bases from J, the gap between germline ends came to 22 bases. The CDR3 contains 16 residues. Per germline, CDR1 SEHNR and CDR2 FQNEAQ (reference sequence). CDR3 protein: CASTSTGRLRNGELFF. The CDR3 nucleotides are TGTGCCAGCACCTCGACGGGCAGGCTGCGTAACGGGGAGCTGTTTTTT.